These T cell receptor beta chains were read from a single sample in a study of T cells in Graves' hyperthyroidism and ophthalmopathy. One entry per CDR3 protein, called by TCRdb with MiXCR from the multiplex PCR reads. The sample has fewer than 250,000 distinct CDR3 sequences, about 24% seen once. Sequencing input: blood. These TCRs come from a middle-aged woman with Graves' ophthalmopathy. Each CDR3 is given with its conserved first and last residue. The D gene is left open where the match is weak. Clone size is shown for a subset of rows, as once, few, many or a class of expanded clone.

J gene	D gene	V gene	clone size	CDR3 protein	CDR3 DNA
TRBJ2-7	TRBD1	TRBV28	many	CASSPTDRGGIEQYF	TGTGCCAGCAGTCCAACGGACAGGGGAGGCATCGAGCAGTACTTC
TRBJ2-7	TRBD1	TRBV18	many	CASSTRDRFNEQYF	TGTGCCAGCTCAACCCGGGACAGGTTTAACGAGCAGTACTTC
TRBJ2-2	.	TRBV6-2/TRBV6-3	many	CASSYGGAHTGELFF	TGTGCCAGCAGTTACGGGGGGGCACACACCGGGGAGCTGTTTTTT
TRBJ1-2	.	TRBV11-1	many	CASSLAPQLNYQGGYTF	TGTGCCAGCAGCTTAGCCCCCCAGCTAAATTACCAGGGTGGCTACACCTTC
TRBJ2-2	.	TRBV7-8	many	CASSSRGGHNTGELFF	TGTGCCAGCAGCTCCCGGGGCGGACACAACACCGGGGAGCTGTTTTTT
TRBJ2-7	.	TRBV10-3	many	CAISDEDPHEQYF	TGTGCCATCAGTGACGAGGATCCCCACGAGCAGTACTTC
TRBJ1-5	.	TRBV6-1	many	CASSESWGGKSNQPQHF	TGTGCCAGCAGTGAAAGTTGGGGGGGTAAAAGCAATCAGCCCCAGCATTTT
TRBJ1-2	.	TRBV6-1	few	CASSPGMRGYTF	TGTGCCAGCAGTCCAGGGATGAGGGGCTACACCTTC
TRBJ2-1	.	TRBV19	many	CASSRGPGGRSYNEQFF	TGTGCCAGTAGCCGGGGACCGGGCGGGCGATCCTACAATGAGCAGTTCTTC
TRBJ2-2	.	TRBV2	many	CASSEEGISGELFF	TGTGCCAGCAGTGAAGAGGGGATTAGCGGGGAGCTGTTTTTT
TRBJ1-2	TRBD1	TRBV19	few	CASSIGTGAGDGYTF	TGTGCCAGTAGTATCGGGACAGGGGCGGGTGATGGCTACACCTTC
TRBJ2-7	TRBD2	TRBV5-1	many	CASSLSGTNEQYF	TGCGCCAGCAGCCTCAGCGGGACTAACGAGCAGTACTTC
TRBJ2-7	TRBD2	TRBV6-5	many	CASSSTSGSTEQYF	TGTGCCAGCAGTAGTACTAGCGGGAGTACCGAGCAGTACTTC
TRBJ1-1	.	TRBV7-2	many	CASSRTVTNTEAFF	TGTGCCAGCAGCCGTACAGTCACCAACACTGAAGCTTTCTTT
TRBJ2-7	.	TRBV12-3/TRBV12-4	.	CASTNGGAGKSEQYF	TGTGCCAGCACTAATGGGGGGGCAGGGAAGAGCGAGCAGTACTTC
TRBJ1-2	.	TRBV14	many	CASSQVGNYGYTF	TGTGCCAGCAGCCAAGTGGGGAACTATGGCTACACCTTC
TRBJ2-6	.	TRBV24-1	many	CATSGPTSGVNVLTF	TGTGCCACCAGCGGCCCGACGTCAGGGGTCAACGTCCTGACTTTC
TRBJ2-7	.	TRBV12-3/TRBV12-4	.	CASSETGGPAYEQYF	TGTGCCAGCAGTGAAACGGGGGGCCCCGCCTACGAGCAGTACTTC
TRBJ2-2	.	TRBV2	many	CASSEPLDPGELFF	TGTGCCAGCAGTGAACCGCTAGACCCCGGGGAGCTGTTTTTT
TRBJ2-7	.	TRBV10-1	.	CASSTGVEQYF	TGCGCCAGCAGTACGGGAGTCGAGCAGTACTTC
TRBJ2-7	.	TRBV7-2	many	CASSFTGTYEQYF	TGTGCCAGCAGCTTCACAGGTACCTACGAGCAGTACTTC
TRBJ1-1	.	TRBV28	many	CASSFWGEAFF	TGTGCCAGCAGTTTCTGGGGTGAAGCTTTCTTT
TRBJ2-7	.	TRBV15	many	CATSRFVIGRSEQYF	TGTGCCACCAGCAGGTTCGTGATTGGGCGTTCCGAGCAGTACTTC
TRBJ2-3	.	TRBV12-3/TRBV12-4	many	CASSLRADTQYF	TGTGCCAGCAGTTTAAGGGCAGATACGCAGTATTTT
TRBJ2-7	.	TRBV27	few	CASSLSAGFGYEQYF	TGTGCCAGCAGTTTATCGGCAGGTTTTGGCTACGAGCAGTACTTC
TRBJ2-5	.	TRBV20-1	many	CSATGTPGTQYF	TGCAGTGCTACCGGGACCCCGGGGACCCAGTACTTC
TRBJ2-2	TRBD2	TRBV5-1	many	CASSLSGRGDTGELFF	TGCGCCAGCAGCCTTAGCGGGAGGGGTGACACCGGGGAGCTGTTTTTT
TRBJ2-2	.	TRBV5-1	many	CASNKDRGTGELFF	TGCGCCAGCAATAAGGACAGAGGGACCGGGGAGCTGTTTTTT
TRBJ1-5	.	TRBV28	.	CASTARNRPQPQHF	TGTGCCAGCACGGCCAGGAATAGGCCTCAGCCCCAGCATTTT
TRBJ2-7	.	TRBV6-2/TRBV6-3	few	CASSPRRVYYEQYF	TGTGCCAGCAGTCCTCGACGGGTATACTACGAGCAGTACTTC
TRBJ1-1	.	TRBV27	many	CASSSGLVEAFF	TGTGCCAGCAGCTCCGGCCTCGTTGAGGCTTTCTTT
TRBJ2-2	.	TRBV27	many	CASSLWYPGAANTGELFF	TGTGCCAGCAGTTTATGGTACCCCGGGGCCGCGAACACCGGGGAGCTGTTTTTT
TRBJ2-7	.	TRBV20-1	many	CSAFWASSYEQYF	TGCAGTGCCTTTTGGGCAAGCTCCTACGAGCAGTACTTC
TRBJ2-5	TRBD2	TRBV6-5	.	CASSSGLAIQETQYF	TGTGCCAGCAGTTCGGGACTAGCGATACAAGAGACCCAGTACTTC
TRBJ2-7	TRBD1	TRBV4-1	many	CASSRTGSPNYEQYF	TGCGCCAGCAGCCGGACAGGGTCACCTAACTACGAGCAGTACTTC
TRBJ2-6	.	TRBV20-1	many	CSARESGVSGANVLTF	TGCAGTGCTAGAGAATCAGGGGTCTCTGGGGCCAACGTCCTGACTTTC
TRBJ2-2	TRBD2	TRBV28	many	CASSSIRLAGKNTGELFF	TGTGCCAGCAGTTCCATTCGACTAGCGGGAAAGAACACCGGGGAGCTGTTTTTT
TRBJ2-5	TRBD2	TRBV6-5	many	CASSWTSGRREETQYF	TGTGCCAGCAGTTGGACTAGCGGGAGAAGGGAAGAGACCCAGTACTTC
TRBJ2-5	.	TRBV5-1	.	CASTLRGQETQYF	TGCGCCAGCACCCTCCGAGGCCAAGAGACCCAGTACTTC
TRBJ1-2	TRBD1	TRBV24-1	.	CATSGDRTLEGYTF	TGTGCCACCAGTGGGGACAGGACCCTGGAGGGCTACACCTTC
TRBJ2-7	.	TRBV10-3	many	CAISESGGQSSYEQYF	TGTGCCATCAGTGAGTCGGGCGGGCAAAGCTCCTACGAGCAGTACTTC
TRBJ2-5	TRBD2	TRBV28	many	CASRMVLGEGPETQYF	TGTGCCAGCAGGATGGTGTTAGGGGAGGGCCCAGAGACCCAGTACTTC
TRBJ2-2	.	TRBV5-1	many	CASSFGETGELFF	TGCGCCAGCAGCTTCGGGGAGACCGGGGAGCTGTTTTTT
TRBJ2-7	.	TRBV7-2	.	CASSRGGDYEQYF	TGTGCCAGCAGTCGAGGGGGGGACTACGAGCAGTACTTC
TRBJ1-1	TRBD1	TRBV27	.	CASSHGQGNTEAFF	TGTGCCAGCAGTCATGGACAGGGGAACACTGAAGCTTTCTTT
TRBJ1-5	TRBD1	TRBV12-3/TRBV12-4	.	CASKRTGGNQPQHF	TGTGCCAGCAAGCGGACAGGGGGGAATCAGCCCCAGCATTTT
TRBJ1-5	.	TRBV6-2/TRBV6-3	many	CASSPPLRPQHF	TGTGCCAGCAGCCCCCCTCTACGGCCCCAGCATTTT
TRBJ2-7	TRBD2	TRBV4-1	.	CASSQEHSGILSYEQYF	TGCGCCAGCAGCCAAGAACATAGCGGGATCCTCTCCTACGAGCAGTACTTC
TRBJ1-5	.	TRBV12-3/TRBV12-4	many	CASSLSGEVQPQHF	TGTGCCAGCAGTTTATCGGGGGAGGTTCAGCCCCAGCATTTT
TRBJ1-5	TRBD1	TRBV20-1	.	CSASGQGLDQPQHF	TGCAGTGCTTCGGGACAGGGATTGGATCAGCCCCAGCATTTT
TRBJ2-7	.	TRBV20-1	few	CSAQGGQYF	TGCAGTGCACAGGGAGGGCAGTACTTC